This TCR beta chain comes out of a study of T-cell reconstitution after alpha-beta-depleted transplantation in children (TCRdb year 2016). Study-wide context: Using TCR repertoire profiling, the study followed T-cell immune reconstitution in a quantitative way in children after TCRalphabeta/CD19-depleted allogeneic hematopoietic cell transplantation. Broader findings and caveats from the paper: Over the following months the frequencies of hyperexpanded clones went down, and after one year T-cell counts and TCRbeta diversity were mostly credited to newly produced T cells. The high TCRbeta diversity at day 60 in some patients was ascribed to recipient T cells and intrathymic progenitors that had survived conditioning. The apparently early recovery of alphabetaT-cell counts about two months after transplant reportedly depended on only several hundred rapidly expanded clones that came from non-depleted graft cells.

In light of the paper, this sample's treatment or condition label describes: allogeneic hematopoietic cell transplantation with graft depleted of TCRalphabeta T cells and CD19 B cells. The transplant recipients were children given TCRalphabeta/CD19-depleted allogeneic hematopoietic cell grafts. About this clonotype: Its antigen is unknown. Nothing much larger sits one base from this clone, and base qualities are not available.

To prepare the library, PCR was applied. TCRdb records Illumina HiSeq 2500 as the sequencer. To normalize quantification of the TCRbeta repertoire, the TCR libraries were built with molecular barcoding that relied on unique molecular identifiers. The raw public data were reprocessed by TCRdb itself: fastp quality trimming at Q25, MiXCR clonotype calling, in-frame beta chains only. Merged by CDR3 protein, the rows form single entries marked with the most common genes and DNA. The sample yields 300,000 to 350,000 distinct CDR3 sequences; about 17% were counted once. About 41% of the sample is in the top ten clones. V loses 1 base at its end and J loses 0 bases; junction bases beyond the gene matches: 4. Including the terminal cysteine and phenylalanine, the CDR3 comprises 18 residues. Only the CDR3 portion is preserved as DNA: 54 bases, with reading frame beginning at the first base. CDR1 is given as SGHRS and CDR2 as YFSETQ, both from the germline V gene.

The receptor's source is a male patient aged 2-15 years who had a stem cell transplant for acute lymphoblastic leukemia, so the T cells may come from the graft donor. Sequenced here: PBMCs, mostly from graft donor cells, sampled 360 days after TCRalphabeta/CD19-depleted stem cell transplant. This chain joins TRBV5-1 to TRBJ2-6, with 10 bases in between that match TRBD1. The nucleotide sequence reads TGCGCCAGCAGCTTGAGGGACAGGGGCACCTCTGGGGCCAACGTCCTGACTTTC. Its translation reads: CASSLRDRGTSGANVLTF.